The clone carrying this T cell receptor (beta chain) was counted once. Its antigen is not identified. Germline lookup yields CDR1 SGHRS and CDR2 YFSETQ. The CDR3 is 12 residues long. Trimming removed 1 base at V and 7 bases at J, with 6 bases between. The sample belongs to a study of memory CD4+ T cells and cytomegalovirus serostatus. Single viable CD3+CD4+CD8-CD45RO+ cells were sorted as the memory CD4+ T cells. CD4+ T cells were isolated by positive magnetic selection. Study outcomes and limitations: Each of 65 to 75 CMV-associated TCRbeta sequences occurred in one to five individuals.

The method was immunoSEQ multiplex PCR; TCRdb's version includes in-frame clones alone and lacks a portion of them. The data hold some 65,000 clones, with 80% observed a single time. The clonotype comes from an adult in good health and CMV-seronegative. Some clones in this sample may be carry-over from other donors' samples. The chain combines TRBV5-1 with TRBJ2-1; D tentatively reads TRBD1 or TRBD2 (5 bases each). The sequenced sample consisted of memory CD4+ T cells from blood. CDR3 DNA sequence: TGCGCCAGCAGCTTGTGGGGGAATGAGCAGTTCTTC. Amino acids: CASSLWGNEQFF.